The 25 T cell receptor beta chains given below trace back to one sample, sequenced in a study of T-cell reconstitution after alpha-beta-depleted transplantation in children. Unique molecular identifiers featured in how the TCRbeta library was prepared. TCRdb re-called the PCR reads with MiXCR, one entry per CDR3 protein. The sample comprises 70,000 to 100,000 distinct CDR3 sequences, 10% to 15% of which are singletons, and 11% to 15% rests with the top ten. Source: PBMCs from the stem cell graft donor, taken from the stem cell graft. Every receptor here comes from a human donor who donated a stem cell graft to a child with inherited bone marrow failure.

This clonotype occurred many times. The genes are TRBV29-1 and TRBJ2-3; possibly TRBD1 for D (5 bases). Germline values: CDR1 SQVTM, CDR2 ANQGSEA. Trimming removed 2 bases from V and 0 bases from J, with 9 bases in between. The CDR3 consists of 14 residues. This CDR3 reads CSVERGFSTDTQYF. The DNA of the CDR3 is TGCAGCGTTGAAAGGGGCTTTAGCACAGATACGCAGTATTTT.

DNA of the CDR3: TGTGCCAGCAGTGTTCTGGGAATGACCTCCTACAATGAGCAGTTCTTC. Protein product: CASSVLGMTSYNEQFF. The chain has TRBV2 and TRBJ2-1, with D unresolved. The V and J ends lost 4 bases and 0 bases respectively, with 13 bases between them. The germline gives CDR1 SNHLY, CDR2 FYNNEI. The CDR3 is 16 amino acids.

CDR3 sequence reads: CASSYSAGGPIYNEQFF. For the CDR3, the DNA is TGTGCCAGCAGCTATTCAGCGGGGGGGCCGATATACAATGAGCAGTTCTTC. The J gene is TRBJ2-1, the V gene TRBV7-2, with 10 bases matching TRBD2. J gave up 4 bases and V 4 bases, and 10 bases lay outside the gene matches. CDR1 is SGHTA and CDR2 is FQGNSA in the germline V gene. CDR3 length: 17 amino acids.

V and J are TRBV19 and TRBJ1-1, with D unresolved. V was cut by 3 bases and J by 4 bases, with 9 bases left in between. The germline gives CDR1 LNHDA, CDR2 SQIVND (reference sequence). This CDR3 spans 13 amino acids. This CDR3 is CASSIFAGTEAFF. CDR3 bases: TGTGCCAGTAGTATTTTCGCAGGCACTGAAGCTTTCTTT.

This rearrangement joins TRBV6-2 or TRBV6-3 to TRBJ2-1; D is possibly TRBD2 (6 bases). Deletions cut 5 bases from V and 3 bases from J, with 17 bases between. The V gene's germline CDR1 is MNHEY and CDR2 SVGEGT. There are 16 residues in the CDR3. CDR3 residues: CASSMRRGRIYNEQFF. The DNA of the CDR3 is TGTGCCAGCAGTATGCGGCGGGGCCGAATCTACAATGAGCAGTTCTTC.

This clonotype has at least ten counts. V usage is TRBV27 and J usage is TRBJ1-6; D ambiguous. V was clipped by 2 bases and J by 2 bases, with 10 bases between them. The CDR3 sequence is 16 residues long. From germline, CDR1 is MNHEY and CDR2 SMNVEV (reference sequence). CDR3 protein: CASSLMGITYNSPLHF. As DNA, the CDR3 is TGTGCCAGCAGTTTAATGGGTATCACCTATAATTCACCCCTCCACTTT.

This clonotype appeared many times. A junction end diverges from the germline sequence, so it may reflect a read error. The chain recombines TRBV5-1 with TRBJ1-5; 9 bases are shared with TRBD1. CDR3 length: 14 amino acids. Germline assignment: CDR1 SGHRS and CDR2 YFSETQ. The DNA for the CDR3 is TGCTCCAGCAGCGCGACAGGGGGAGAGCAGCCCCAGCATTTT. Protein: CSSSATGGEQPQHF.

This clonotype showed up many times. The chain employs TRBV5-6 and TRBJ2-7, with D tentatively TRBD2 (6 bases). Germline loops: CDR1 SGHDT, CDR2 YYEEEE. The CDR3 is 15 residues long. V was clipped by 4 bases and J by 5 bases, with 19 bases between them. The CDR3, as DNA: TGTGCCAGCAGCCTGCCGGGAGAGCGGTCCCACGAGCAGTACTTC. It yields the protein CASSLPGERSHEQYF.

This clonotype was counted many times. J is TRBJ2-1 and V is TRBV27, with D unresolved. Trimming removed 3 bases from V and 2 bases from J, with 8 bases in between. CDR3 length: 14 residues. Germline V gene data show CDR1 as MNHEY and CDR2 as SMNVEV (reference sequence). The CDR3 DNA is TGTGCCAGCAGTTTCGGAGCCCCCTACAATGAGCAGTTCTTC. It is translated as CASSFGAPYNEQFF.

V usage is TRBV5-6 and J usage is TRBJ2-7; 9 bases match TRBD1. This CDR3 spans 21 amino acids. Germline CDR1 and CDR2: SGHDT and YYEEEE. Trimming removed 1 base from V and 1 base from J; junction bases left unmatched: 21. Here the CDR3 reads CASSLSGSWKDRGRGSYEQYF. DNA of the CDR3: TGTGCCAGCAGCTTGAGCGGATCTTGGAAGGACAGGGGCAGAGGGTCCTACGAGCAGTACTTC. Complete variable domain (other parts from reference TRBV5-6 and TRBJ2-7): DAGVTQSPTHLIKTRGQQVTLRCSPKSGHDTVSWYQQALGQGPQFIFQYYEEEERQRGNFPDRFSGHQFPNYSSELNVNALLLGDSALYLCASSLSGSWKDRGRGSYEQYFGPGTRLTVT.

The chain recombines TRBV3-1 with TRBJ1-1; 9 positions agree with TRBD1. J lost 5 bases, V lost 4 bases, and 8 bases had no gene match. From germline, CDR1 is LGHDT and CDR2 YNNKEL (reference sequence). This CDR3 contains 15 residues. This chain's CDR3 is CASSPRDRERTEAFF. The CDR3 region has the DNA TGTGCCAGCAGCCCCCGGGACAGGGAAAGAACTGAAGCTTTCTTT.

In its sample, this clonotype was seen many times. The rearrangement uses TRBV7-6 and TRBJ2-5; D tentatively fits TRBD1 or TRBD2 (5 bases each). This CDR3 has 12 residues. CDR1 is SGHVS and CDR2 is FNYEAQ in the germline V gene. The V end was cut by 3 bases, the J end by 7 bases, with 9 bases between. CDR3 region: CASSLGRVTQYF. CDR3 nucleotide sequence: TGTGCCAGCAGCTTGGGGCGGGTGACCCAGTACTTC.

This clonotype occurred many times. The gene calls are TRBV27 and TRBJ2-7; D remains ambiguous. The CDR3 totals 13 residues. Trimming removed 5 bases at V and 4 bases at J, with 12 bases between. Germline V gene sequence: CDR1 MNHEY, CDR2 SMNVEV (reference sequence). Here the CDR3 reads CASSPQQEYEQYF. CDR3 bases: TGTGCCAGCAGTCCGCAACAAGAGTACGAGCAGTACTTC.

In this sample, this clonotype turned up a few times. This sequence joins TRBV7-2 and TRBJ2-3, with 11 bases matching TRBD2. V trimming: 5 bases; J trimming: 8 bases; junction bases outside the gene matches: 3. Germline assignment: CDR1 SGHTA and CDR2 FQGNSA. The CDR3 runs to 13 residues. CDR3 coding DNA: TGTGCCAGCAGCCGTACTAGCGGGAGTACGCAGTATTTT. It is translated as CASSRTSGSTQYF.

Ten or more counts support this clonotype. The chain is built from TRBV20-1 and TRBJ2-1, with D perhaps TRBD2 (7 bases). CDR1 is DFQATT, CDR2 SNEGSKA, per germline (reference sequence). The CDR3 consists of 14 residues. V shed 6 bases and J shed 7 bases, with 19 bases lying between them. As DNA, the CDR3 is TGCAGTGCAGAGGAGGTAGGGGGGGTAAATGAGCAGTTCTTC. Residues: CSAEEVGGVNEQFF.

The rearrangement uses TRBV18 and TRBJ1-1; the D is unclear. The germline V gene has CDR1 KGHSH and CDR2 LQKENI. V was cut by 3 bases and J by 1 base, with 9 bases left in between. The CDR3 extends over 14 amino acids. CDR3 loop: CASSPVPGNTEAFF. The CDR3 DNA sequence: TGTGCCAGCTCACCTGTCCCCGGGAACACTGAAGCTTTCTTT.

This clonotype was found many times. The chain links TRBV20-1 to TRBJ1-2; 7 bases are a match to TRBD1. Germline V gene lookup returns CDR1 DFQATT and CDR2 SNEGSKA (reference sequence). V lost 5 bases, J lost 5 bases, and 5 bases stayed unmatched. There are 12 residues in the CDR3. The CDR3 spells CSAGTVRYGYTF. The CDR3 region has the DNA TGCAGTGCTGGGACAGTCCGATATGGCTACACCTTC.

This clonotype has only a few counts. This chain joins TRBV28 and TRBJ2-5; 13 nucleotides match TRBD2. CDR1 MDHEN and CDR2 SYDVKM come from the germline V gene. There are 15 residues in the CDR3. The V segment lost 6 bases and the J segment 4 bases; nucleotides outside the gene matches: 5. The DNA for the CDR3 is TGTGCCAGCAGCCCACTAGCGGGAGGGGTAGAGACCCAGTACTTC. Its translation: CASSPLAGGVETQYF.

In this sample, this clonotype turned up many times. The gene calls are TRBV7-2 and TRBJ1-5; perhaps TRBD1 as D (6 bases). This CDR3 region has 14 residues. Germline V gives CDR1 SGHTA, CDR2 FQGNSA. V lost 2 bases and J 5 bases, leaving 10 bases between the germline ends. CDR3 amino acids: CASSLWGGYQPQHF. DNA of the CDR3: TGTGCCAGCAGCTTATGGGGGGGCTATCAGCCCCAGCATTTT.

This clonotype was counted only a few times. The gene calls are TRBV11-2 and TRBJ2-7; D perhaps matches TRBD1 (5 bases). CDR1 is SGHAT and CDR2 is FQNNGV in the germline V gene. The CDR3 runs to 14 residues. Trimming left V 4 bases short and J 3 bases short, with 13 bases between. The CDR3 DNA sequence: TGTGCCAGCAGCTCGAGAAACAGGATCTACGAGCAGTACTTC. Translated, it gives CASSSRNRIYEQYF.

This clonotype occurred many times. The J gene is TRBJ2-7, the V gene TRBV5-6; D remains ambiguous. The V end lost 4 bases, the J end lost 0 bases, and 14 bases lay between the germline ends. Germline CDR1 SGHDT, CDR2 YYEEEE. CDR3 length: 15 amino acids. CDR3: CASSPLGLSSYEQYF. The CDR3 region has the DNA TGTGCCAGCAGCCCCCTCGGGTTGAGCTCCTACGAGCAGTACTTC.

This clonotype was seen ten or more times. The V gene is TRBV15, the J gene TRBJ2-1; 7 bases agree with TRBD2. Germline V gives CDR1 LNHNV, CDR2 YYDKDF (reference sequence). The CDR3 loop spans 14 amino acids. After removal of 1 base from V and 4 bases from J, the junction contained 1 base not matched to a gene. The CDR3 loop reads CATSRGGGYNEQFF. The CDR3 nucleotides read TGTGCCACCAGCAGAGGGGGGGGGTACAATGAGCAGTTCTTC.

This clonotype occurred many times. This chain uses TRBV27 with TRBJ2-6, with unresolved D. V was clipped by 3 bases and J by 0 bases, with 9 bases between them. The germline CDR1 and CDR2 sequences are MNHEY and SMNVEV (reference sequence). This CDR3 is built from 16 residues. DNA of the CDR3: TGTGCCAGCAGTTTGCGTCTCAGCTCTGGGGCCAACGTCCTGACTTTC. Its translation: CASSLRLSSGANVLTF. The full variable domain, completed using reference TRBV27 and TRBJ2-6, is EAQVTQNPRYLITVTGKKLTVTCSQNMNHEYMSWYRQDPGLGLRQIYYSMNVEVTDKGDVPEGYKVSRKEKRNFPLILESPSPNQTSLYFCASSLRLSSGANVLTFGAGSRLTVL.

V and J are TRBV5-4 and TRBJ2-1; 9 nucleotides match TRBD2. Germline lookup yields CDR1 SGHNT and CDR2 YYREEE (reference sequence). V trimming: 0 bases; J trimming: 8 bases; junction bases outside the gene matches: 6. CDR3 length: 15 amino acids. The CDR3 nucleotides read TGTGCCAGCAGCTTGGAGCGGGAGGTTGGCGATGAGCAGTTCTTC. Protein: CASSLEREVGDEQFF. Combining the CDR3 with reference TRBV5-4 and TRBJ2-1 gives the whole variable domain ETGVTQSPTHLIKTRGQQVTLRCSSQSGHNTVSWYQQALGQGPQFIFQYYREEENGRGNFPPRFSGLQFPNYSSELNVNALELDDSALYLCASSLEREVGDEQFFGPGTRLTVL.

The chain recombines TRBV29-1 with TRBJ2-5; D may match TRBD1 or TRBD2 (7 bases each). The V gene's germline CDR1 is SQVTM and CDR2 ANQGSEA. Deletions cut 3 bases from V and 5 bases from J, with 16 bases between. CDR3 length equals 14 residues. This CDR3 is CSVDQGGSAETQYF. Here the CDR3 DNA reads TGCAGCGTTGACCAGGGGGGGTCGGCCGAGACCCAGTACTTC. Full variable domain (rest looked up from reference TRBV29-1 and TRBJ2-5): SAVISQKPSRDICQRGTSLTIQCQVDSQVTMMFWYRQQPGQSLTLIATANQGSEATYESGFVIDKFPISRPNLTFSTLTVSNMSPEDSSIYLCSVDQGGSAETQYFGPGTRLLVL.